Following are 22 T cell receptor beta chains from one sample sequenced in a study of OX40 agonist ivuxolimab in advanced cancers. The method was the immunoSEQ multiplex PCR assay. The clones in this table, taken by TCRdb from immuneACCESS, are in-frame only. Not every clone is retained; where verified, under half of the shortfall comes from an unresolved V gene, and the cause of the rest is unknown. The table for this sample lists about 37,000 clones; roughly 89% of them were counted only once. The ten largest clonotypes hold less than 0.65% of the sample. Sequences were derived from CD4+ or CD8+ T cells sorted from blood, sampled in a trial of the OX40 agonist ivuxolimab. These receptors came from an adult with an advanced solid tumor such as melanoma, head and neck, liver or kidney cancer.

This clone was detected a few times. The rearrangement links TRBV7-9 to TRBJ1-4, with a tentative D call TRBD1 (6 bases). The CDR3 has 15 residues. Per the germline V gene, CDR1 is SEHNR and CDR2 is FQNEAQ (reference sequence). Trimming took 6 bases from V and 5 from J, leaving 16 bases between them. CDR3 sequence reads: CASSSRRTANEKLFF. In nucleotides, the CDR3 is TGTGCCAGCAGTTCGAGAAGGACAGCAAATGAAAAACTGTTTTTT.

The CDR3 sequence: CASSVDRGSSGELFF. The CDR3, as DNA: TGTGCCAGCAGCGTAGACAGGGGGTCATCCGGGGAGCTGTTTTTT. V gene TRBV7-3 combines with J gene TRBJ2-2; 9 bases are shared with TRBD1. Trimming cost V 5 bases and J 6 bases; bases outside gene matches: 7. CDR1 and CDR2 (germline): SGHTA, FQGTGA. The CDR3 sequence is 15 residues long.

The V gene is TRBV6-5, the J gene TRBJ1-1; D is ambiguous. Between the trimmed V and J ends, which lost 8 bases and 1 base, there was a span of 8 bases. CDR3 length equals 12 residues. Germline CDR1 MNHEY, CDR2 SVGAGI. The CDR3 region has the DNA TGTGCCAGCGTTAGTTGGAACACTGAAGCTTTCTTT. Translation: CASVSWNTEAFF.

The J gene is TRBJ2-5, the V gene TRBV10-3; TRBD2 agrees at 10 bases. Germline V lookup: CDR1 ENHRY, CDR2 SYGVKD. The CDR3 covers 13 residues. Unmatched junction bases numbered 6, after V lost 9 bases and J lost 5 bases. The CDR3 coding sequence is TGTGCCATTAGCGGGGGGCCTGGGGAGACCCAGTACTTC. Translated: CAISGGPGETQYF.

The V gene is TRBV7-3, the J gene TRBJ2-2; 10 bases map to TRBD1. The ends lost 7 bases at V and 3 bases at J; junction bases unmatched: 5. This CDR3 is 15 amino acids long. The germline V gene encodes CDR1 SGHTA and CDR2 FQGTGA. The chain's CDR3 is CASTPGTGDTGELFF. The CDR3 coding sequence is TGTGCCAGCACCCCCGGGACAGGGGACACCGGGGAGCTGTTTTTT.

The chain carries TRBV4-1 and TRBJ2-7; D possibly corresponds to TRBD2 (5 bases). Looked up from germline, CDR1 is MGHRA and CDR2 is YSYEKL. The V end was cut by 1 base, the J end by 0 bases, with 10 bases between. The CDR3 runs to 15 residues. The CDR3: CASSQGGGNSYEQYF. The CDR3 nucleotides read TGCGCCAGCAGCCAAGGAGGAGGTAACTCCTACGAGCAGTACTTC.

This clone was observed once. The V and J genes are TRBV6-6 and TRBJ1-1; D ambiguous. This CDR3 is 13 amino acids long. Germline V gives CDR1 MNHNY, CDR2 SVGAGI (reference sequence). V lost 2 bases to trimming and J lost 1 base, with 5 bases between them. CDR3 sequence (DNA): TGTGCCAGCAGTTACCCCGGGAACACTGAAGCTTTCTTT. Protein: CASSYPGNTEAFF.

The chain is built from TRBV18 and TRBJ2-6; perhaps TRBD1 as D (6 bases). CDR1 and CDR2 (germline): KGHSH, LQKENI. The CDR3 loop spans 17 amino acids. With 2 bases removed from V and 1 base from J, the gap between germline ends came to 12 bases. The CDR3 region has the DNA TGTGCCAGCTCACCAAACCCCACAGGGTCTGGGGCCAACGTCCTGACTTTC. Translated, it gives CASSPNPTGSGANVLTF.

V and J are TRBV6-4 and TRBJ1-2; D ambiguous. This CDR3 contains 14 residues. The V gene's germline CDR1 is MRHNA and CDR2 SNTAGT. V gave up 3 bases and J gave up 0 bases, with 8 bases separating them. This CDR3 is CASSEGLTNYGYTF. CDR3 nucleotide sequence: TGTGCCAGCAGTGAAGGGCTTACTAACTATGGCTACACCTTC.

This clone has only one observation. The chain combines TRBV13 with TRBJ2-4, with unresolved D. This CDR3 is built from 14 residues. CDR1 PRHDT and CDR2 FYEKMQ come from the germline V gene (reference sequence). Trimming took 5 bases from V and 6 from J, leaving 14 bases between them. In nucleotides, the CDR3 is TGTGCCAGCAGCGCCGCCTGGGTGGGAAACATTCAGTACTTC. Protein: CASSAAWVGNIQYF. Using reference TRBV13 and TRBJ2-4 for the parts outside the CDR3, the full variable domain is AAGVIQSPRHLIKEKRETATLKCYPIPRHDTVYWYQQGPGQDPQFLISFYEKMQSDKGSIPDRFSAQQFSDYHSELNMSSLELGDSALYFCASSAAWVGNIQYFGAGTRLSVL.

The genes are TRBV2 and TRBJ1-1; D unresolved. V shed 10 bases and J shed 0 bases, with 12 bases lying between them. Germline assignment: CDR1 SNHLY and CDR2 FYNNEI. CDR3 size: 13 residues. The CDR3 region is CATQREMNTEAFF. Written as DNA, the CDR3 is TGTGCCACTCAACGGGAAATGAACACTGAAGCTTTCTTT.

CDR3 nucleotide sequence: TGTGCCAGCAGCGTAGGCGTACTCATCCATTCTAGCACAGATACGCAGTATTTT. It specifies CASSVGVLIHSSTDTQYF. The rearrangement links TRBV9 to TRBJ2-3; D is ambiguous. V was pared by 0 bases and J by 0 bases, with 17 bases between. This CDR3 has 18 amino acids. Germline CDR1 and CDR2: SGDLS and YYNGEE.

The chain employs TRBV28 and TRBJ1-1, with D tentatively TRBD1 (6 bases). V was cut by 2 bases and J by 0 bases, with 7 bases left in between. CDR1 is MDHEN, CDR2 SYDVKM, per germline. The CDR3 totals 14 residues. Here the CDR3 reads CASSLPGVNTEAFF. CDR3 sequence (DNA): TGTGCCAGCAGTTTACCAGGGGTGAACACTGAAGCTTTCTTT.

This chain uses TRBV28 with TRBJ2-2, with D unclear. V shed 6 bases and J shed 2 bases, with 16 bases lying between them. This CDR3 spans 16 amino acids. The V gene's germline CDR1 is MDHEN and CDR2 SYDVKM. DNA for the CDR3: TGTGCCAGCAGCATATCTCGGGCAGGAAACACCGGGGAGCTGTTTTTT. Translation: CASSISRAGNTGELFF.

The chain has TRBV6-4 and TRBJ2-6, with D hard to call. There are 15 residues in the CDR3. V shed 4 bases and J shed 1 base, with 8 bases lying between them. Looked up from germline, CDR1 is MRHNA and CDR2 is SNTAGT. CDR3 bases: TGTGCCAGCAGTGCTAAAGCTTCTGGGGCCAACGTCCTGACTTTC. Its protein is CASSAKASGANVLTF.

The chain links TRBV6-5 to TRBJ1-2; D is unresolved. V gave up 2 bases and J gave up 2 bases, with 6 bases separating them. This CDR3 region has 13 residues. Germline CDR1 MNHEY, CDR2 SVGAGI. CDR3 region: CASSYPGNYGYTF. CDR3 bases: TGTGCCAGCAGTTACCCGGGCAACTATGGCTACACCTTC.

This clone showed up just once. J is TRBJ1-2 and V is TRBV20-1; 7 nucleotides agree with TRBD1. CDR3 length: 11 residues. V dropped 5 bases and J dropped 7; count of bases not matched to a gene: 4. Germline assignment: CDR1 DFQATT and CDR2 SNEGSKA (reference sequence). This CDR3 reads CSAPTGSGYTF. CDR3 nucleotides: TGCAGTGCTCCGACAGGGAGTGGCTACACCTTC.

This chain connects TRBV5-4 to TRBJ2-5; 11 positions agree with TRBD2. The V gene end was trimmed by 4 bases and the J gene end by 5 bases; junction bases not matched to a gene: 10. CDR1 is SGHNT, CDR2 YYREEE, per germline (reference sequence). The CDR3 runs to 16 residues. The CDR3 region has the DNA TGTGCCAGCAGCCCCACCCCGACTAGCGGGGATGAGACCCAGTACTTC. The encoded protein is CASSPTPTSGDETQYF.

The chain has TRBV4-3 and TRBJ1-2, with unresolved D. Germline V gene data show CDR1 as LGHNA and CDR2 as YSLEER. Deletions cut 2 bases from V and 8 bases from J, with 12 bases between. The CDR3 sequence is 13 residues long. The CDR3 nucleotides read TGCGCCAGCAGCCAACCACCCGGACGGGGCTACACCTTC. Amino acids: CASSQPPGRGYTF.

The gene calls are TRBV19 and TRBJ2-7; D unclear. V was clipped by 3 bases and J by 2 bases, with 8 bases between them. Germline V gene data show CDR1 as LNHDA and CDR2 as SQIVND (reference sequence). The CDR3 spans 13 residues. CDR3 DNA: TGTGCCAGTAGTATCCCCGGAGCCTACGAGCAGTACTTC. Protein: CASSIPGAYEQYF.

The table lists this clone with a count of one. The chain carries TRBV27 and TRBJ2-1; D remains ambiguous. Looked up from germline, CDR1 is MNHEY and CDR2 is SMNVEV (reference sequence). Trimming took 6 bases from V and 0 from J, leaving 12 bases between them. The CDR3 totals 15 residues. CDR3 DNA: TGTGCCAGCAGGTACGAAGGCCGCTCCTACAATGAGCAGTTCTTC. Protein product: CASRYEGRSYNEQFF.

The chain employs TRBV7-2 and TRBJ1-2; 11 nucleotides align to TRBD1. This CDR3 has 13 amino acids. Trimming removed 4 bases from V and 8 bases from J; junction bases left unmatched: 3. Germline V gives CDR1 SGHTA, CDR2 FQGNSA. The CDR3 bases are TGTGCCAGCAGCTCCGGGACAGGGGGAGGCTACACCTTC. It specifies CASSSGTGGGYTF.